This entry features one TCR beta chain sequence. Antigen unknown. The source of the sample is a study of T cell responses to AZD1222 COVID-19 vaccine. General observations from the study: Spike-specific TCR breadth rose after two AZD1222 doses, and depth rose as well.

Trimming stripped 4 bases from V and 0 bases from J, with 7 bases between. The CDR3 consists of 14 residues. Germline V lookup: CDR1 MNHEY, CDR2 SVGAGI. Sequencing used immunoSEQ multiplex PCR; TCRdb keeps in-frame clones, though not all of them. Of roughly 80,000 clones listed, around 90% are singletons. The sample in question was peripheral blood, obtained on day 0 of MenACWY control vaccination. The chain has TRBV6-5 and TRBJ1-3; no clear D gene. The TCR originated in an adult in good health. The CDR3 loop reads CASSSFISGNTIYF. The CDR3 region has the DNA TGTGCCAGCAGTTCCTTTATCTCTGGAAACACCATATATTTT.